The TCR beta chain under discussion was sequenced for a study of CD8 T cells in ankylosing spondylitis. Whole-study findings and limits: Disease-associated clones were CD8+ and fairly uncommon in peripheral blood. A motif in TCR beta, a set of roughly 8 highly homologous variants, appeared characteristic of ankylosing spondylitis blood.

In its sample, this clonotype was seen a few times. Antigen specificity is unknown. The length of the CDR3 is 15 residues. V was shortened by 0 bases and J by 6 bases, with 15 bases between the two germline ends. CDR1 is GTSNPN, CDR2 SVGIG, per germline (reference sequence). TCRdb re-analysed the 5' RACE reads in MiXCR, keeping a single row per CDR3 protein. The data contain about 500,000 distinct CDR3 sequences, roughly 5% of them singletons. The clonotype was recovered from a male donor with ankylosing spondylitis. This chain joins TRBV30 and TRBJ2-1, with D tentatively TRBD2 (5 bases). The specimen was blood, either unsorted or a sorted T cell fraction (not recorded which). CDR3: CAWSVLGFRGNEQFF. CDR3 DNA: TGTGCCTGGAGTGTCCTGGGGTTTCGGGGCAATGAGCAGTTCTTC.